This T cell receptor beta chain was recorded in a study of technical replicates of blood from a few donors. Sequencing used immunoSEQ multiplex PCR; TCRdb keeps in-frame clones, though not all of them. The sample carries 65,000 to 80,000 clones, just under 95% recorded once. This clone showed up just once. CDR1 is SNHLY, CDR2 FYNNEI, per germline. There are 14 residues in the CDR3. V was pared by 5 bases and J by 2 bases, with 3 bases of the junction left unmatched. Sequenced material: T cells isolated from PBMCs. This clonotype originated in a human donor in good health. V gene TRBV2 combines with J gene TRBJ1-5; 7 bases match TRBD1. The CDR3 reads CASSQQGRNQPQHF. The CDR3 nucleotides are TGTGCCAGCAGTCAACAGGGGCGCAATCAGCCCCAGCATTTT.